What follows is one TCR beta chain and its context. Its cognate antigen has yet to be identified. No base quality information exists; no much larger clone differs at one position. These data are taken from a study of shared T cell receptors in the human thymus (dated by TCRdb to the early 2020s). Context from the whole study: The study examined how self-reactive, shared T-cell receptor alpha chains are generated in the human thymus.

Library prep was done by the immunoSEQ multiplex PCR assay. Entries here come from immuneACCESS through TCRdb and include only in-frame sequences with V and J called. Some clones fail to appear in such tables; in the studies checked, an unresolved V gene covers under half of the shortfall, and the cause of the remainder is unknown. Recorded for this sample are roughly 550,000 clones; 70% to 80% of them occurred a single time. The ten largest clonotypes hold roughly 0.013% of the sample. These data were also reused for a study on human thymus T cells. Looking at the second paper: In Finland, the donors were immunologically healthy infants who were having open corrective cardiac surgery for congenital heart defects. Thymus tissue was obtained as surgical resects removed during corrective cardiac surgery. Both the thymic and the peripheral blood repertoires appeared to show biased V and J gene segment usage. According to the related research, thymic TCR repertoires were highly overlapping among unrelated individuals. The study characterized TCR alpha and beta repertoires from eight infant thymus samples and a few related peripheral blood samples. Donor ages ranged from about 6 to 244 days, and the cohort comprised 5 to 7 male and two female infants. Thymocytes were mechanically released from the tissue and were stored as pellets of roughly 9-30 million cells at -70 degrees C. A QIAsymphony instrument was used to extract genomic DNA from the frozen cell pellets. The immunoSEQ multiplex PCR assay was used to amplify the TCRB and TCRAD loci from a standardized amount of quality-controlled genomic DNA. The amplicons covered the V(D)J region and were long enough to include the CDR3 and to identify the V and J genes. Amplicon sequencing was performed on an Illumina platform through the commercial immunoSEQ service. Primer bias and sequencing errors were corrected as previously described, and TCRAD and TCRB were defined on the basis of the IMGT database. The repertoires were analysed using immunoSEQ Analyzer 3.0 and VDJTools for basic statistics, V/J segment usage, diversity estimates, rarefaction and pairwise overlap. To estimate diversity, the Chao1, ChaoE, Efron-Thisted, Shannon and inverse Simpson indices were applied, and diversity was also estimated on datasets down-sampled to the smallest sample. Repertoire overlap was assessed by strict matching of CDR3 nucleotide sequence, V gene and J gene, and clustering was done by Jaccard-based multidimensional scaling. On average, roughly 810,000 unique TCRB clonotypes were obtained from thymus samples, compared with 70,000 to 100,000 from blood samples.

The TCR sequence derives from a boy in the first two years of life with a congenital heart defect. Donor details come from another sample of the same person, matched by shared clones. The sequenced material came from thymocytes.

The CDR3 amino acid sequence is: CASSDRILAGQPQHF. The DNA reads as follows: TGCGCCAGCAGTGACAGGATTTTGGCCGGTCAGCCCCAGCATTTT. The chain is encoded by TRBV10-1 joined to TRBJ1-5; no confident D gene assignment can be made. CDR3 length: 15 amino acids, cysteine to phenylalanine. Kept here is only the CDR3 DNA, which spans 45 bases and is read in frame from base 1. V is cut by 3 bases and J by 6 bases, and the space between the germline ends is 15 bases. CDR1 is given as WNHNN and CDR2 as SYGVQD, both from the germline V gene (reference sequence).